Listed below are T cell receptor beta chains from one sample, sequenced in a study of blood T cell repertoires in COVID-19. Method: immunoSEQ multiplex PCR; TCRdb's copy keeps in-frame clones and lacks some. The data show more than 200,000 clones, just under 85% seen once. Sequenced sample: peripheral blood. The receptor set was obtained from an elderly man with acute or convalescent COVID-19. Each CDR3 is given with its conserved first and last residue. D genes are given only for firm matches. Size is omitted from some rows. Given values are once, few, many or a class for expanded clones.

TRBV5-1,.,TRBJ2-7,.,CASGLTWAGAYEQYF,TGCGCCAGCGGATTGACCTGGGCAGGGGCCTACGAGCAGTACTTC
TRBV7-2,.,TRBJ1-2,.,CASSFNSLTANYGYTF,TGTGCCAGCAGCTTCAACTCACTGACAGCTAACTATGGCTACACCTTC
TRBV5-4,.,TRBJ1-1,.,CASSLGVSGTEAFF,TGTGCCAGCAGCTTGGGGGTTTCGGGCACTGAAGCTTTCTTT
TRBV6-1,.,TRBJ2-7,.,CASSEEGPVRGSSYEQYF,TGTGCCAGCAGTGAAGAAGGACCGGTCAGGGGAAGCTCCTACGAGCAGTACTTC
TRBV6-5,.,TRBJ1-1,TRBD1,CASSPRQGRNTEAFF,TGTGCCAGCAGTCCAAGACAGGGGAGGAACACTGAAGCTTTCTTT
TRBV6-1,.,TRBJ1-5,.,CASSERGTNQPQHF,TGTGCCAGCAGTGAACGGGGGACGAATCAGCCCCAGCATTTT
TRBV24-1,.,TRBJ2-3,TRBD2,CATSDPTSGATDTQYF,TGTGCCACCAGTGACCCGACTAGCGGGGCCACAGATACGCAGTATTTT
TRBV19,.,TRBJ2-3,TRBD1,CASSPQGATDTQYF,TGTGCCAGTAGCCCACAGGGGGCAACAGATACGCAGTATTTT
TRBV7-9,few,TRBJ1-1,.,CASSLRVDTEAFF,TGTGCCAGCAGCTTGAGGGTAGACACTGAAGCTTTCTTT
TRBV10-3,once,TRBJ2-7,TRBD1,CAISAGTGGYEQYF,TGTGCCATCAGCGCCGGGACAGGGGGCTACGAGCAGTACTTC